The 6 T cell receptor beta chains presented below share a single source sample, sequenced in a study of Graves' ophthalmopathy and Graves' hyperthyroidism. Amplification of TCR beta CDR3 regions used RNA transcripts. RT-PCR in the first round used HTBI primers; a second-round multiplex PCR followed. A single record per CDR3 protein comes from TCRdb applying MiXCR to the multiplex PCR reads. The sample consists of more than 1,000,000 distinct CDR3 sequences, about two fifths of them appearing once. Sequencing used peripheral blood or thyroid tissue (not recorded which). The receptors stem from an adult man with Graves' hyperthyroidism.

This clonotype was seen only a few times. The rearrangement links TRBV24-1 to TRBJ1-2; the D is unclear. Trimming removed 11 bases at V and 1 base at J, with 16 bases between. Germline loops: CDR1 KGHDR, CDR2 SFDVKD. CDR3 length: 14 residues. CDR3 in DNA: TGTGCCAGCAAGGGTAGGACGGGTAACTATGGCTACACCTTC. Translating gives CASKGRTGNYGYTF.

The CDR3 sequence: CSESAWRTPEAFF. In nucleotides, the CDR3 is TGCAGTGAATCGGCTTGGCGGACCCCTGAAGCTTTCTTT. The rearrangement links TRBV20-1 to TRBJ1-1; D unresolved. Germline assignment: CDR1 DFQATT and CDR2 SNEGSKA (reference sequence). V was cut by 7 bases and J by 6 bases, with 18 bases left in between. The CDR3 sequence is 13 residues long.

This clonotype was observed a single time. The V gene is TRBV7-6, the J gene TRBJ1-1; TRBD1 might be the D (5 bases). V was shortened by 5 bases and J by 1 base, with 14 bases between the two germline ends. Germline loops: CDR1 SGHVS, CDR2 FNYEAQ. CDR3 length: 15 residues. The CDR3 protein is CASSRTSGTNTEAFF. The CDR3 nucleotides are TGTGCCAGCAGCCGGACTAGCGGGACGAACACTGAAGCTTTCTTT.

The chain links TRBV6-2 or TRBV6-3 to TRBJ1-5; D is ambiguous. The germline V gene has CDR1 MNHEY and CDR2 SVGEGT. The CDR3 is 13 residues long. The V and J ends lost 5 bases and 11 bases respectively, with 16 bases between them. In DNA form, the CDR3 reads TGTGCCAGCAGTAGCGGTTCCCCCATGTCCCAGCATTTT. Amino acids: CASSSGSPMSQHF.

This chain connects TRBV7-9 to TRBJ1-6, with D perhaps matching TRBD1 (6 bases). Deletions cut 4 bases from V and 8 bases from J, with 15 bases between. The CDR3 has 15 amino acids. Germline assignment: CDR1 SEHNR and CDR2 FQNEAQ (reference sequence). As DNA, the CDR3 is TGTGCCAGCAGCTACAAGATACACAGGGATTCACCCCTCCACTTT. Encoded protein: CASSYKIHRDSPLHF.

The sample holds a few counts of this clonotype. CDR3 region: CASSTLDYSYEQYF. The CDR3 nucleotides are TGTGCCAGCAGTACCTTAGACTATTCCTACGAGCAGTACTTC. This sequence joins TRBV6-5 and TRBJ2-7, with a weak D call TRBD2 (5 bases). The CDR3 has 14 amino acids. Germline CDR1 is MNHEY and CDR2 is SVGAGI. V lost 5 bases, J lost 1 base, and 12 bases lay in between.